This T cell receptor (beta chain) originates from a study of cytomegalovirus exposure and HLA in healthy donors. Study-wide context: The 120 or so validation repertoires were produced on the same platform as the roughly 660 repertoires of the first cohort. This was reported in a later analysis.

Libraries were prepared by immunoSEQ multiplex PCR; TCRdb keeps only in-frame clonotypes and omits some of them. This sample yields some 240,000 clones, of which approximately 83% are seen a single time; around 1.2% belongs to the top ten. A remark on this clone: Its specificity is unknown. Other DNA sequences within the sample encode an identical CDR3.

The CDR3 length is 15 residues. The germline V gene has CDR1 MNHEY and CDR2 SMNVEV (reference sequence). Broader study findings: In vitro work confirmed that a few CMV-associated chains recognize CMV antigens.

The sequence came from a woman aged 25 to 39 in good health and CMV-seropositive. This chain joins TRBV27 and TRBJ2-5, with 11 bases fitting TRBD1. The DNA matches TRBJ2-7 better at its end, which makes the J call doubtful. Sequencing was done on a sample of PBMCs. The CDR3 DNA reads as TGTGCCAGCAGTTCACCGGGACAGGGGGCCTACGAGCAGTACTTC. Its protein is CASSSPGQGAYEQYF.